These 2 T cell receptor beta chains originate from one sample sequenced in a study of OX40 agonist ivuxolimab in advanced cancers. Sequenced by immunoSEQ multiplex PCR; TCRdb stores in-frame clones only, minus some. This repertoire shows around 140,000 clones, 90% found once; its top ten account for approximately 1.1%. The sequencing here drew on CD4+ or CD8+ T cells sorted from blood, taken in a trial of the OX40 agonist ivuxolimab. Receptors originate from an adult with an advanced solid tumor such as melanoma, head and neck, liver or kidney cancer.

V and J are TRBV19 and TRBJ1-5; D is undetermined. The V end was cut by 3 bases, the J end by 1 base, with 7 bases between. CDR1 is LNHDA, CDR2 SQIVND, per germline (reference sequence). This CDR3 has 14 residues. The CDR3 sequence: CASSIYSSNQPQHF. For the CDR3, the DNA is TGTGCCAGTAGTATTTACAGCAGCAATCAGCCCCAGCATTTT.

This sequence joins TRBV19 and TRBJ2-1; 11 positions agree with TRBD2. This CDR3 contains 18 residues. CDR1 and CDR2 (germline): LNHDA, SQIVND (reference sequence). V trimming: 0 bases; J trimming: 3 bases; junction bases outside the gene matches: 7. CDR3 nucleotides: TGTGCCAGTAGTATAGATCGCCGACTAGCGGGACACTACAATGAGCAGTTCTTC. It encodes CASSIDRRLAGHYNEQFF.